The source of this T cell receptor (beta chain) is a study of beta chain features in type 1 diabetes. Purity exceeding 98% was reached by all sorted populations. In its sample, this clone was seen once. Antigen specificity is unknown. Isolated RNA was reverse transcribed in full, so expressed TCRB transcripts were sequenced. An average approximately 3.7 million reads came from naive, central memory and regulatory T cell samples. Sequencing used immunoSEQ multiplex PCR; TCRdb keeps in-frame clones, though not all of them. This table has 250,000 to 300,000 clones, less than 30% appearing once. The CDR3 sequence is 18 residues long. Germline loops: CDR1 LGHNA, CDR2 YNFKEQ. V was pared by 1 base and J by 7 bases, with 13 bases of the junction left unmatched. Whole-study results and caveats: Fewer insertions but more deletions were seen at VDJ junctions in type 1 diabetes patients. cDNA-based sequencing might over-represent cells highly expressing TCR. Within each of all four CD4+ subsets, Type 1 diabetes patients had TCRB CDR3s that were moderately but significantly shorter.

This clonotype was obtained from a woman aged 25 to 39 with type 1 diabetes. The chain combines TRBV4-2 with TRBJ2-1, with 10 bases identical to TRBD2. The sample taken for sequencing was naive CD4+ T cells from blood. The DNA of the CDR3 is TGTGCCAGCAGCCAAGTTTCCACTTCCAGGACTAGCGGAAATGAGCAGTTCTTC. Translation gives CASSQVSTSRTSGNEQFF.